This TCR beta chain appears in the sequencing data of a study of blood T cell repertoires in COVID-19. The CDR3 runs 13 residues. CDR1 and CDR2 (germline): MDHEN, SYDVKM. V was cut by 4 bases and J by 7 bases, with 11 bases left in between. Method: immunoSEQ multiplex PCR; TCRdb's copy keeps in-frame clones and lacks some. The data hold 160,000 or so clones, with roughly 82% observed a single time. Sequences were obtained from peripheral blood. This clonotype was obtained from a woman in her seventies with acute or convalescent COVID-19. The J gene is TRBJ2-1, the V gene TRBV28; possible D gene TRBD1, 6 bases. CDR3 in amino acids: CASSSTGTNEQFF. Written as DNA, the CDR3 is TGTGCCAGCAGTTCGACCGGGACAAATGAGCAGTTCTTC.